The clone carrying this T cell receptor (beta chain) was counted many times. Its specificity is not known. This sample stems from a study of Graves' ophthalmopathy and Graves' hyperthyroidism. Study results and limitations: Also, most clonotypes expanded in the thyroid above 0.001 frequency appeared in blood.

CDR1 and CDR2 (germline): DFQATT, SNEGSKA (reference sequence). With 0 bases clipped from V and 9 bases from J, the junction kept 7 bases outside the gene matches. This CDR3 has 14 amino acids. PBMCs had their origin in fresh peripheral blood (approximately 9.9 ml). The authors amplified TCR beta CDR3 regions from RNA transcripts. Investigators did first-round RT-PCR with HTBI primers, then second-round multiplex PCR. TCRdb itself ran the multiplex PCR reads through MiXCR, one entry per CDR3 protein. The sample has roughly 480,000 distinct CDR3 sequences; approximately 14% are singletons. This clonotype was sampled from a woman in her thirties with Graves' ophthalmopathy. The V gene is TRBV20-1, the J gene TRBJ1-5, with 8 nucleotides matching TRBD1. Source material: blood. CDR3 nucleotide sequence: TGCAGTGCTAGAGACGGACAGGGTCCATGGCCCCAGCATTTT. As protein: CSARDGQGPWPQHF.